The 16 T cell receptor beta chains given below trace back to one sample, sequenced in a study of T cell responses to AZD1222 COVID-19 vaccine. The method was immunoSEQ multiplex PCR; TCRdb's version includes in-frame clones alone and lacks a portion of them. The sample yields tens of thousands of clones, roughly nine tenths seen once. This material consisted of peripheral blood, taken on day 0 of AZD1222 vaccination. The receptors here all came from an adult in good health.

This chain uses TRBV4-1 with TRBJ1-4; D ambiguous. Germline CDR1 MGHRA, CDR2 YSYEKL. The length of the CDR3 is 16 residues. The ends were cut back, 0 bases at V and 5 bases at J, with 13 bases in the middle. The CDR3 reads CASSQESEIANEKLFF. DNA of the CDR3: TGCGCCAGCAGCCAAGAGTCGGAGATCGCGAATGAAAAACTGTTTTTT.

The chain is built from TRBV5-1 and TRBJ2-7; 7 bases match TRBD1. The CDR3 sequence is 14 residues long. J lost 5 bases, V lost 6 bases, and 11 bases had no gene match. Per germline, CDR1 SGHRS and CDR2 YFSETQ. CDR3 sequence: CASKPGQRFDEQYF. For the CDR3, the DNA is TGCGCCAGCAAACCGGGACAGAGGTTCGACGAGCAGTACTTC.

The rearrangement uses TRBV10-3 and TRBJ2-2; 7 bases are shared with TRBD1. Trimming cost V 8 bases and J 0 bases; bases outside gene matches: 3. The CDR3 length is 14 residues. Germline V gene data show CDR1 as ENHRY and CDR2 as SYGVKD. CDR3 sequence reads: CAIGTAANTGELFF. Written as DNA, the CDR3 is TGTGCCATCGGGACAGCCGCGAACACCGGGGAGCTGTTTTTT.

V usage is TRBV12-3 or TRBV12-4 and J usage is TRBJ2-5; D perhaps matches TRBD1 (6 bases). There are 13 residues in the CDR3. Deletions cut 6 bases from V and 2 bases from J, with 10 bases between. CDR3 sequence (DNA): TGTGCCAGCAGACTAGGACAGCAAGAGACCCAGTACTTC. Translating it yields CASRLGQQETQYF.

This clone showed up just a few times. V usage is TRBV30 and J usage is TRBJ1-5; D unresolved. The CDR3 has 13 amino acids. Trimming shortened V by 8 bases and J by 9 bases, and 20 bases separated the two germline ends. The germline V gene has CDR1 GTSNPN and CDR2 SVGIG (reference sequence). Here the CDR3 DNA reads TGTGCCCCCAAAAAAGGTGTGAGTTTGCCCCAGCATTTT. Translated, it gives CAPKKGVSLPQHF. Together with reference TRBV30 and TRBJ1-5, the CDR3 gives the full variable domain: SQTIHQWPATLVQPVGSPLSLECTVEGTSNPNLYWYRQAAGRGLQLLFYSVGIGQISSEVPQNLSASRPQDRQFILSSKKLLLSDSGFYLCAPKKGVSLPQHFGDGTRLSIL.

V gene TRBV7-9 combines with J gene TRBJ1-2, with D perhaps matching TRBD1 (5 bases). The V gene's germline CDR1 is SEHNR and CDR2 FQNEAQ (reference sequence). The V gene lost 1 base and the J gene lost 4 bases, with 16 bases spanning the gap. The CDR3 has 16 amino acids. The CDR3: CASSLGLADSTYGYTF. The CDR3 DNA reads TGTGCCAGCAGCTTAGGACTGGCTGACAGTACCTATGGCTACACCTTC. The full variable domain, with the rest looked up from reference TRBV7-9 and TRBJ1-2, is DTGVSQNPRHKITKRGQNVTFRCDPISEHNRLYWYRQTLGQGPEFLTYFQNEAQLEKSRLLSDRFSAERPKGSFSTLEIQRTEQGDSAMYLCASSLGLADSTYGYTFGSGTRLTVV.

V usage is TRBV21-1 and J usage is TRBJ2-7; TRBD2, the D gene given by the table, was not confirmed from the DNA. TRBV21-1 is classified as a pseudogene. The length of the CDR3 is 18 residues. Written as DNA, the CDR3 is TGTGCCAGCAGCTCCAAAGAGAGACTAGCGGGGGACCACTACGAGCAGTACTTC. Its translation: CASSSKERLAGDHYEQYF.

The V and J genes are TRBV5-1 and TRBJ2-1; D may be TRBD1 (5 bases). Germline V gives CDR1 SGHRS, CDR2 YFSETQ. The V gene lost 2 bases and the J gene lost 10 bases, with 22 bases spanning the gap. There are 16 residues in the CDR3. The chain's CDR3 is CASSFRAGLLTEEQFF. The CDR3 nucleotides are TGCGCCAGCAGCTTTCGCGCAGGGCTGTTGACGGAGGAGCAGTTCTTC. Complete variable domain (other parts from reference TRBV5-1 and TRBJ2-1): KAGVTQTPRYLIKTRGQQVTLSCSPISGHRSVSWYQQTPGQGLQFLFEYFSETQRNKGNFPGRFSGRQFSNSRSEMNVSTLELGDSALYLCASSFRAGLLTEEQFFGPGTRLTVL.

The chain has TRBV7-2 and TRBJ1-4; the D gene is possibly TRBD1 (5 bases). CDR1 and CDR2 (germline): SGHTA, FQGNSA. The CDR3 contains 17 residues. Trimming removed 1 base from V and 5 bases from J, with 17 bases in between. This CDR3 is CASSLEGSARVNEKLFF. Written as DNA, the CDR3 is TGTGCCAGCAGCTTAGAGGGGTCGGCCAGGGTCAATGAAAAACTGTTTTTT.

V gene TRBV29-1 combines with J gene TRBJ1-3; a weak D match, TRBD1 (5 bases). Trimming stripped 7 bases from V and 2 bases from J, with 15 bases between. CDR3 size: 14 residues. Looked up from germline, CDR1 is SQVTM and CDR2 is ANQGSEA. DNA for the CDR3: TGCAGCGGGGAGACGGGGGGGACTGGAAACACCATATATTTT. Its translation is CSGETGGTGNTIYF.

The CDR3 here is CASSVGPGSNTEAFF. The CDR3 region has the DNA TGTGCCAGCAGCGTAGGGCCGGGGTCGAACACTGAAGCTTTCTTT. The rearrangement links TRBV9 to TRBJ1-1; the D is unclear. Germline CDR1 SGDLS, CDR2 YYNGEE. The CDR3 sequence is 15 residues long. The germline V and J ends were trimmed by 0 bases and 1 base, with 10 bases remaining between them.

This sequence joins TRBV6-5 and TRBJ1-1; weak D call: TRBD1 (5 bases). The CDR3 sequence is 11 residues long. CDR1 and CDR2 (germline): MNHEY, SVGAGI. V lost 7 bases and J 4 bases, leaving 7 bases between the germline ends. The CDR3 DNA is TGTGCCAGCAAGGGGTTCACTGAAGCTTTCTTT. Translated: CASKGFTEAFF.

This chain connects TRBV7-9 to TRBJ1-6; D is ambiguous. This CDR3 is 13 amino acids long. In germline, CDR1 is SEHNR, CDR2 FQNEAQ (reference sequence). With 5 bases removed from V and 14 bases from J, the gap between germline ends came to 16 bases. CDR3 in DNA: TGTGCCAGCAGCGCCGACTTGGTTTCTACCCTCCACTTT. Translating it yields CASSADLVSTLHF.

The gene calls are TRBV9 and TRBJ1-1, with no clear D. CDR1 and CDR2 from the germline V gene are SGDLS and YYNGEE. V dropped 2 bases and J dropped 4 bases, with 9 bases sitting between them. The CDR3 is made up of 13 amino acids. The CDR3 coding sequence is TGTGCCAGCAGCGTCGGGGTGGGCACTGAAGCTTTCTTT. It yields the protein CASSVGVGTEAFF.

V is TRBV29-1 and J is TRBJ1-1, with D possibly TRBD1 on 5 matching bases. Germline loops: CDR1 SQVTM, CDR2 ANQGSEA. Trimming took 8 bases from V and 5 from J, leaving 12 bases between them. This CDR3 has 11 residues. In nucleotides, the CDR3 is TGCAGCTCTCGCCAGGGAACTGAAGCTTTCTTT. It is translated as CSSRQGTEAFF.

The V call is TRBV6-4, the J call TRBJ1-1, with TRBD1 identical over 10 bases. This CDR3 is built from 19 residues. Germline V gene sequence: CDR1 MRHNA, CDR2 SNTAGT. J lost 0 bases, V lost 11 bases, and 21 bases had no gene match. CDR3 in DNA: TGTGCCCGCACCCCCAGACACGGGACAGGGGAGGGCATGAACACTGAAGCTTTCTTT. It codes for CARTPRHGTGEGMNTEAFF.